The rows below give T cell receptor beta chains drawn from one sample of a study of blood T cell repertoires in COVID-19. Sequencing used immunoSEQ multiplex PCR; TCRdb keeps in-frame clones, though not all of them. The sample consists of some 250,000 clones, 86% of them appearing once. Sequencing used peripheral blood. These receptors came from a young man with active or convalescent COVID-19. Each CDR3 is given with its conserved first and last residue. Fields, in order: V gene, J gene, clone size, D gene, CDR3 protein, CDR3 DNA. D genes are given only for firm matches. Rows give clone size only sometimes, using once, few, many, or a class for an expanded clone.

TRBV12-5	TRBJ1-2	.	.	CASGLAEGRARGYNTF	TGTGCTAGTGGTTTGGCAGAAGGACGGGCGCGGGGCTACAACACCTTC
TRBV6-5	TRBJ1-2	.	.	CASRQRTGHGYTF	TGTGCCAGCAGACAGCGCACAGGTCACGGCTACACCTTC
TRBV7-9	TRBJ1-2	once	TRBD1	CASSRTAGTGSYGYTF	TGTGCCAGCAGCCGAACCGCCGGGACAGGGTCCTATGGCTACACCTTC
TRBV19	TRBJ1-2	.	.	CASSKGWDFYGYTF	TGTGCCAGTAGTAAAGGGTGGGACTTCTATGGCTACACCTTC
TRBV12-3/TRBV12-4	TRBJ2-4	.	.	CASSFGEVDIQYF	TGTGCCAGCAGTTTCGGGGAGGTTGACATTCAGTACTTC
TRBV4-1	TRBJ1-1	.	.	CASSSQGNTEAFF	TGCGCCAGCAGCTCACAGGGAAACACTGAAGCTTTCTTT
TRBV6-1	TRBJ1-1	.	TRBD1	CASSEIFGTGSVAFF	TGTGCCAGCAGTGAAATCTTTGGGACAGGGTCGGTAGCTTTCTTT
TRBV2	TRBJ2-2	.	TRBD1	CASYRDRGYTGELFF	TGTGCCAGCTACCGGGACAGGGGGTACACCGGGGAGCTGTTTTTT
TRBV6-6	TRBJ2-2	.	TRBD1	CASSYSGTGGDGELFF	TGTGCCAGCAGTTACTCAGGGACAGGAGGGGACGGGGAGCTGTTTTTT
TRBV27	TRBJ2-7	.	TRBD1	CASSSSGTGNYEQYF	TGTGCCAGCAGTTCCTCCGGGACAGGGAACTACGAGCAGTACTTC
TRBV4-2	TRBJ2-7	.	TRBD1	CASSQGGQGLYEQYF	TGTGCCAGCAGCCAAGGGGGACAGGGGTTATACGAGCAGTACTTC
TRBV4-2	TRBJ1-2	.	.	CASSPNPDSYGYTF	TGTGCCAGCAGCCCAAACCCGGACAGTTATGGCTACACCTTC
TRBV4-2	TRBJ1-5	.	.	CASSQEEGNQPQHF	TGTGCCAGCAGCCAAGAGGAGGGCAATCAGCCCCAGCATTTT
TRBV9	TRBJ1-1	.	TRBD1	CASSGQGTTEAFF	TGTGCCAGCAGCGGACAGGGAACCACTGAAGCTTTCTTT
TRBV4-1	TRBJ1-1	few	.	CASSQEYGLSTEAFF	TGCGCCAGCAGCCAAGAGTATGGGCTGAGCACTGAAGCTTTCTTT
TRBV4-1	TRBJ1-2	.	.	CASSQGGRSGRGYTF	TGCGCCAGCAGCCAAGGGGGTAGATCGGGAAGGGGCTACACCTTC
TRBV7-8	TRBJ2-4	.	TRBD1	CASSLPLRAGGAKNIQYF	TGTGCCAGCAGCTTACCGTTGCGGGCAGGGGGAGCCAAAAACATTCAGTACTTC
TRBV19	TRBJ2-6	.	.	CASSIAGGANVLTF	TGTGCCAGTAGTATAGCAGGTGGGGCCAACGTCCTGACTTTC
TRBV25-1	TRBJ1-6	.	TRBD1	CASRGQGDSPLHF	TGTGCCAGCAGGGGGCAGGGGGACTCACCCCTCCACTTT
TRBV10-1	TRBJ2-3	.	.	CASSELTGDPTDTQYF	TGCGCCAGCAGTGAGCTAACGGGGGACCCCACAGATACGCAGTATTTT
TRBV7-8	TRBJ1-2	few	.	CASSLNPDPEGGYTF	TGTGCCAGCAGCTTAAATCCCGATCCGGAGGGTGGCTACACCTTC
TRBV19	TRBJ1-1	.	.	CASGPGAGAFF	TGTGCCAGTGGGCCGGGAGCCGGAGCTTTCTTT
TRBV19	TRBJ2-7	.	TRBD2	CASSVGGGSYEQYF	TGTGCCAGTAGTGTAGGCGGGGGGTCCTACGAGCAGTACTTC
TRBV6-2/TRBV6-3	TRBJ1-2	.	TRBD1	CASSPQGAGGYTF	TGTGCCAGCAGTCCGCAGGGGGCAGGTGGCTACACCTTC
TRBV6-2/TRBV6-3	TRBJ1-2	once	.	CASSYPGDGYGYTF	TGTGCCAGCAGTTACCCAGGTGATGGCTATGGCTACACCTTC
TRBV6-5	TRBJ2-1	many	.	CASSYSAGGSYNEQFF	TGTGCCAGCAGTTACTCAGCCGGGGGCTCCTACAATGAGCAGTTCTTC
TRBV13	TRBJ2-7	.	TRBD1	CASSVTGTGVYEQYF	TGTGCCAGCAGCGTAACCGGGACAGGTGTCTACGAGCAGTACTTC
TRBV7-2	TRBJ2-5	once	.	CASSLDGGGRRVTQYF	TGTGCCAGCAGCTTAGACGGCGGGGGCAGGCGGGTGACCCAGTACTTC
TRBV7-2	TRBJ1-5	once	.	CASSPLSSQPQHF	TGTGCCAGCAGCCCATTAAGCTCTCAGCCCCAGCATTTT